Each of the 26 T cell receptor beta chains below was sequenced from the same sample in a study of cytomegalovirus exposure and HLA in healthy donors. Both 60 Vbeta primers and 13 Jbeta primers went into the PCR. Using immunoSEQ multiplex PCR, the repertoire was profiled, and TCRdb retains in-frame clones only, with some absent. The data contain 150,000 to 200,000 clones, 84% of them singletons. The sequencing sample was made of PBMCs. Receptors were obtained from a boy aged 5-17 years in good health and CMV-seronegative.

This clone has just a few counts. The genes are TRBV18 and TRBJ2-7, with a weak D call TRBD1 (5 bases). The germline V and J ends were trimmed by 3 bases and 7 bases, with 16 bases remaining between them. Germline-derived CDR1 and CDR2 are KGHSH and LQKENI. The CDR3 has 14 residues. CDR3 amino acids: CASSPSDTAGEQYF. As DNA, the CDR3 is TGTGCCAGCTCACCCTCGGACACGGCAGGGGAGCAGTACTTC.

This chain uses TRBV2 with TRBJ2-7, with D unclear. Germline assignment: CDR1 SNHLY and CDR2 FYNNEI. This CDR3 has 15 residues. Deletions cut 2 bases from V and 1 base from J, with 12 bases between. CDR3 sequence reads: CASSEFDGVSYEQYF. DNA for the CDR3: TGTGCCAGCAGTGAATTCGACGGAGTGTCCTACGAGCAGTACTTC.

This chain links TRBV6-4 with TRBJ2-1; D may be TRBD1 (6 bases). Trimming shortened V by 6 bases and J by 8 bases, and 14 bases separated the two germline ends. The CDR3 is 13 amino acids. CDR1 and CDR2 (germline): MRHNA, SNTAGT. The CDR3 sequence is CASRQGFGYEQFF. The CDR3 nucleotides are TGTGCCAGCAGACAGGGATTCGGCTATGAGCAGTTCTTC.

In DNA, the CDR3 is TGTGCCAGCAGCTCCCCAGGGTACCATGAGCAGTTCTTC. Its protein is CASSSPGYHEQFF. V is TRBV9 and J is TRBJ2-1; the D gene is possibly TRBD1 (5 bases). Germline values: CDR1 SGDLS, CDR2 YYNGEE. Trimming shortened V by 4 bases and J by 8 bases, and 13 bases separated the two germline ends. CDR3 length equals 13 residues.

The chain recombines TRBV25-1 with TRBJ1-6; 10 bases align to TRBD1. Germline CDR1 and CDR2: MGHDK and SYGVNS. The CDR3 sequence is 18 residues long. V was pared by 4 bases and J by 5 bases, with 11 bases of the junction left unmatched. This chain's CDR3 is CASSGVSTGGLDNSPLHF. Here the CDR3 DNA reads TGTGCCAGCAGTGGAGTCTCGACAGGGGGCCTGGATAATTCACCCCTCCACTTT.

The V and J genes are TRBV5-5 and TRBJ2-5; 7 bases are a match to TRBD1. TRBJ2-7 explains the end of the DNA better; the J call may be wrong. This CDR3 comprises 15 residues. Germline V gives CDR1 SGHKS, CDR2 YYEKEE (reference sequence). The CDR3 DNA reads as TGTGCCAGCAGCTTGGTGGGACAGTCAACCTACGAGCAGTACTTC. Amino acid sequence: CASSLVGQSTYEQYF.

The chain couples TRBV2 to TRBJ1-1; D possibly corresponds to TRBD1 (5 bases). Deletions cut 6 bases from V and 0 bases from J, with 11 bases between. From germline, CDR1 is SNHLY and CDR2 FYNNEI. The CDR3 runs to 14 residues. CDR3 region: CASRTELMNTEAFF. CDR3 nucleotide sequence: TGTGCCAGCAGGACAGAGCTCATGAACACTGAAGCTTTCTTT.

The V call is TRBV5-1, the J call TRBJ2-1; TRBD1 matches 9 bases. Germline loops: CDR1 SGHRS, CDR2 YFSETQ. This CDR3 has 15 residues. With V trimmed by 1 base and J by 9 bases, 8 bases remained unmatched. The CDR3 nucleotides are TGCGCCAGCAGCTTGACCGGGACAGGGCAGGGTGAGCAGTTCTTC. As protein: CASSLTGTGQGEQFF.

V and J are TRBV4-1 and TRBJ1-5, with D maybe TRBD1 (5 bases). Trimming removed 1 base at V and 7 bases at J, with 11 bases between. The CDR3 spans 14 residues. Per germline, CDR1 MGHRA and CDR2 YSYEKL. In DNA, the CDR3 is TGCGCCAGCAGCCAAGCCGACAGACTCCAGCCCCAGCATTTT. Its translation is CASSQADRLQPQHF.

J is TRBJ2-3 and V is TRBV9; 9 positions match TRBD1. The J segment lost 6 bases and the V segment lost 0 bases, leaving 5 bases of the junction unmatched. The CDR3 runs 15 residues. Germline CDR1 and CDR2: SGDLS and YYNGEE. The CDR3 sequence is CASSVEGQGRDTQYF. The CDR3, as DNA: TGTGCCAGCAGCGTAGAAGGACAGGGGCGGGATACGCAGTATTTT. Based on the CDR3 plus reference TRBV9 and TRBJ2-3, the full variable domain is DSGVTQTPKHLITATGQRVTLRCSPRSGDLSVYWYQQSLDQGLQFLIQYYNGEERAKGNILERFSAQQFPDLHSELNLSSLELGDSALYFCASSVEGQGRDTQYFGPGTRLTVL.

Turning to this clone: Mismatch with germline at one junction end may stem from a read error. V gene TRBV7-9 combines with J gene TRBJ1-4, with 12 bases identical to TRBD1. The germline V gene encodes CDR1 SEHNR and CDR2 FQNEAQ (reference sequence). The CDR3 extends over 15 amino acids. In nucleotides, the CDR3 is TGTTCCAGCAGCCCGGGGGACAGGGGGCTTGAAAAACTGTTTTTT. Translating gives CSSSPGDRGLEKLFF. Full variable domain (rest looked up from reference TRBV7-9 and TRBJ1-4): DTGVSQNPRHKITKRGQNVTFRCDPISEHNRLYWYRQTLGQGPEFLTYFQNEAQLEKSRLLSDRFSAERPKGSFSTLEIQRTEQGDSAMYLCSSSPGDRGLEKLFFGSGTQLSVL.

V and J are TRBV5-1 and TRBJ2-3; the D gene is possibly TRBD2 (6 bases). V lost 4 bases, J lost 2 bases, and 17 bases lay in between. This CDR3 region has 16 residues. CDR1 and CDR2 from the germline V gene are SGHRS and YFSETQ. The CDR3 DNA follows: TGCGCCAGCAGCATTGGGGGGACGGGCCTCACAGATACGCAGTATTTT. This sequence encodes CASSIGGTGLTDTQYF.

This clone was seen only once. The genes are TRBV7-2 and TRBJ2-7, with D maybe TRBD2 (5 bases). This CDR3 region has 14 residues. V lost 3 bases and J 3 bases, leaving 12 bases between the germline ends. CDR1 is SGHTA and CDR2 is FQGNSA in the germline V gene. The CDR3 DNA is TGTGCCAGCAGCTTTTCGGGAACCAACTACGAGCAGTACTTC. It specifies CASSFSGTNYEQYF.

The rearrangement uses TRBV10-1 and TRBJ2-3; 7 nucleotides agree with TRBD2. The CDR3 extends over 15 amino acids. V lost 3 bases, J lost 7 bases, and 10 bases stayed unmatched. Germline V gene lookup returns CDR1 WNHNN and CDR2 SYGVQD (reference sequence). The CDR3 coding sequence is TGCGCCAGCAGTGAATCTAGCGGAGGATTGAATACGCAGTATTTT. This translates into CASSESSGGLNTQYF.

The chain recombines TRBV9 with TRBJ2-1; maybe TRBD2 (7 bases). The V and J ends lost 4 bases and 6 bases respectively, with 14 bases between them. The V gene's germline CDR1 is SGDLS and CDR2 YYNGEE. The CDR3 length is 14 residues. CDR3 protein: CASSRGAIGNEQFF. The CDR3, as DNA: TGTGCCAGCAGCCGGGGGGCCATCGGCAATGAGCAGTTCTTC.

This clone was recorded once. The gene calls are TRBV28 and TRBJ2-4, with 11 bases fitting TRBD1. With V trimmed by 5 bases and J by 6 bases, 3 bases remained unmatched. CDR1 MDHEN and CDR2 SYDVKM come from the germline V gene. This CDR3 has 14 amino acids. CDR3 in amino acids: CASSRTGGGNIQYF. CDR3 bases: TGTGCCAGCAGTCGGACAGGGGGCGGAAACATTCAGTACTTC. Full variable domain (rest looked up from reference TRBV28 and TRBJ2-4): DVKVTQSSRYLVKRTGEKVFLECVQDMDHENMFWYRQDPGLGLRLIYFSYDVKMKEKGDIPEGYSVSREKKERFSLILESASTNQTSMYLCASSRTGGGNIQYFGAGTRLSVL.

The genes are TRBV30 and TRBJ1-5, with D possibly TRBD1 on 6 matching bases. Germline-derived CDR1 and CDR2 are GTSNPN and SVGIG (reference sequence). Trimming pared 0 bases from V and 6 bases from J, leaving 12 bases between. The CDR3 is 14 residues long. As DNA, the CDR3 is TGTGCCTGGAGTGTCGGGGGGCCCGTTCAGCCCCAGCATTTT. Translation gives CAWSVGGPVQPQHF.

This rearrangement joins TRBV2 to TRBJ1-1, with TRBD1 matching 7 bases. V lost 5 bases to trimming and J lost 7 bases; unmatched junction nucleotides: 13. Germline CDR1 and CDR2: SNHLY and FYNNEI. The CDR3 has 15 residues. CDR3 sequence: CASSSSDRASSEAFF. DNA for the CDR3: TGTGCCAGCAGTAGTTCCGACAGGGCGTCGAGTGAAGCTTTCTTT.

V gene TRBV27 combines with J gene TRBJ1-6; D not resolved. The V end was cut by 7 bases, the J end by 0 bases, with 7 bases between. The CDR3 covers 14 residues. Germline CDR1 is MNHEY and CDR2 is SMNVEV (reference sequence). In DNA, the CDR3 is TGTGCCAGCACACAGAGCTCCTATAATTCACCCCTCCACTTT. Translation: CASTQSSYNSPLHF.

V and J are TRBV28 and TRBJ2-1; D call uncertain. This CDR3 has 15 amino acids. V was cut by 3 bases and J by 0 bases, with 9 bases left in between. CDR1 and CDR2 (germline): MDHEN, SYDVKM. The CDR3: CASSFGQSSYNEQFF. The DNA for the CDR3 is TGTGCCAGCAGTTTTGGGCAGAGCTCCTACAATGAGCAGTTCTTC.

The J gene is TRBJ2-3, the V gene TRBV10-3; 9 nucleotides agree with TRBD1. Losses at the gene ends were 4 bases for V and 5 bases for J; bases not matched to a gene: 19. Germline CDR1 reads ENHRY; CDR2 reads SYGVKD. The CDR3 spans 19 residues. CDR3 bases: TGTGCCATCAGTGGCGAGTTCGCGGGTTGGGGACAGGGAGAAGATACGCAGTATTTT. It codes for CAISGEFAGWGQGEDTQYF.

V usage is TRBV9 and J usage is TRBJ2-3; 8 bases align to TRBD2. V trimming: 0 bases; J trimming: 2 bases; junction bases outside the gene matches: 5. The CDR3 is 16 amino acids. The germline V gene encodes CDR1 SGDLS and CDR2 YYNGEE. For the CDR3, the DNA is TGTGCCAGCAGCGTAGCTGGCGGGGGGCCCACAGATACGCAGTATTTT. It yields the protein CASSVAGGGPTDTQYF.

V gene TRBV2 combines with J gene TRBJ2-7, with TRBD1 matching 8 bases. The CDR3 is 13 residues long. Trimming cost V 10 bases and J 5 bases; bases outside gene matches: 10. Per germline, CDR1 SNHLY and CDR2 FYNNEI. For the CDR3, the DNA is TGTGCCACCGCTACTCAGGGGGCGGACGAGCAGTACTTC. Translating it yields CATATQGADEQYF.

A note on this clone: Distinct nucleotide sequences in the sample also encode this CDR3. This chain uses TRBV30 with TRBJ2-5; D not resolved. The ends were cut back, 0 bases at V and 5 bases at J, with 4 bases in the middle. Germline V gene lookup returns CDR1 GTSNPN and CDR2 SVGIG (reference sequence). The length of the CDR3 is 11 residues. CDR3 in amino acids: CAWSVLETQYF. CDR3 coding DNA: TGTGCCTGGAGTGTTCTTGAGACCCAGTACTTC.

This CDR3 reads CASSLTRGSSYNEQFF. The CDR3 nucleotides are TGTGCCAGCAGTCTTACTCGGGGGAGCTCCTACAATGAGCAGTTCTTC. The chain recombines TRBV7-3 with TRBJ2-1; D might be TRBD2 (6 bases). Germline loops: CDR1 SGHTA, CDR2 FQGTGA. The CDR3 spans 16 residues. V was pared by 6 bases and J by 0 bases, with 15 bases between.

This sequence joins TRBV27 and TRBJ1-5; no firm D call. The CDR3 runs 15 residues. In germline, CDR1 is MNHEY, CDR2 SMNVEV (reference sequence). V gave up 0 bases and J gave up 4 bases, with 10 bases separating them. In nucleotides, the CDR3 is TGTGCCAGCAGTTTATCTAGCTCGGGGAATCAGCCCCAGCATTTT. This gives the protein CASSLSSSGNQPQHF.